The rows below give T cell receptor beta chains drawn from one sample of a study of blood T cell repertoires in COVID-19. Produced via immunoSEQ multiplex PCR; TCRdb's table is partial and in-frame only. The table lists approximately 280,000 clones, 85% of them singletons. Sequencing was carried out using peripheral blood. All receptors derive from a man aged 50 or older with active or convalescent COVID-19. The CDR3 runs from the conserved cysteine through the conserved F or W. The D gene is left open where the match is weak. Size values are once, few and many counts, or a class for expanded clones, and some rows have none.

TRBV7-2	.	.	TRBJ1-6	TGTGCCAGCAGCTTAACGACAGGCTATAATTCACCCCTCCACTTT	CASSLTTGYNSPLHF
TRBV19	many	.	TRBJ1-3	TGTGCCAGTAGTAACCGGAGGACTGGAAACACCATATATTTT	CASSNRRTGNTIYF
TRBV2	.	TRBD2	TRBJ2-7	TGTGCCAGCAGTCGGAATGCGGGAGGGCCAGACGAGCAGTACTTC	CASSRNAGGPDEQYF
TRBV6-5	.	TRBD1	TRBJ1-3	TGTGCATGTTCCGGTGGCAGGGGGAACACCATATATTTT	CACSGGRGNTIYF
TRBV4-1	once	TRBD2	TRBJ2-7	TGCGCCAGCAGCCAAGGACTAGCGGGATTTTACGAGCAGTACTTC	CASSQGLAGFYEQYF
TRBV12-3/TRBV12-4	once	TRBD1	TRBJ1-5	TGTGCCAGCAGCTCAGGGGGTCAGCCCCAGCATTTT	CASSSGGQPQHF
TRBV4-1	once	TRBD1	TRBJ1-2	TGCGCCAGCAGGCCACCCGGGGACAGGGGGCATGGCTACACCTTC	CASRPPGDRGHGYTF
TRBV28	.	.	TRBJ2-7	TGTGCCAGCAGTTTCGCAGTCTACGAGCAGTACTTC	CASSFAVYEQYF
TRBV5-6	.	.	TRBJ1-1	TGTGCCAGCAGCTTGACAGGGCGAGACACTGAAGCTTTCTTT	CASSLTGRDTEAFF
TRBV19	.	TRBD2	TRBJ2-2	TGTGCCAGAAAACCCAGGAGTTCTAGCGGGAGCTCAGGGTTGAACACCGGGGAGCTGTTTTTT	CARKPRSSSGSSGLNTGELFF
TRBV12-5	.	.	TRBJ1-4	TGTGCTAGTGCCAAAGGCGCGGATGAAAAACTGTTTTTT	CASAKGADEKLFF
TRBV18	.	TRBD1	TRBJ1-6	TGTGCCAGCTCACCAGTGGGACAGATTAATTCACCCCTCCACTTT	CASSPVGQINSPLHF
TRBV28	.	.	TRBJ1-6	TGTGCCAGCAGTTTATTTTTCGCAGGGCAGAATTCACCCCTCCACTTT	CASSLFFAGQNSPLHF
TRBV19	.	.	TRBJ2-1	TGTGCCAGTAAATACGTGGCAGGTTCATTTGAGCAGTTCTTC	CASKYVAGSFEQFF
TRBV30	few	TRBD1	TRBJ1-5	TGTGCCTGGAGTGGGAGGACAGGGGTGAGGCAGCCCCAGCATTTT	CAWSGRTGVRQPQHF
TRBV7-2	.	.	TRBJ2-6	TGTGCCAGCAGCTTAGGACAGCCTGGGGCCAACGTCCTGACTTTC	CASSLGQPGANVLTF
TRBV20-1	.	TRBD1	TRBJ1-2	TGCAGTGCTAGTCACCGACAGGGAGCCGTCAATGGCTACACCTTC	CSASHRQGAVNGYTF
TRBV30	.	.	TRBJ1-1	TGTGCCTGGAGTGTACGTACGTCCGGAGGTTACACTGAAGCTTTCTTT	CAWSVRTSGGYTEAFF
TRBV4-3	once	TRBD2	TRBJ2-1	TGCGCCAGCAGCCAGAGTTCTCGCGGGAGTAGCGAGCAGTTCTTC	CASSQSSRGSSEQFF
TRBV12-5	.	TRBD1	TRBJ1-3	TGTGCTAGTGGTTACCCGGGACAGGGGGCTTCTGGAAACACCATATATTTT	CASGYPGQGASGNTIYF
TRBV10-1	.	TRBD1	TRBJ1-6	TGCGCCAGCAGGGACCAGGGGGCCTTTTACAGGACTAATTCACCCCTCCACTTT	CASRDQGAFYRTNSPLHF
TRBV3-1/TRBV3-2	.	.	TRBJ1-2	TGTGCCAGCAGACCCGGACAGCGAAACTATGGCTACACCTTC	CASRPGQRNYGYTF
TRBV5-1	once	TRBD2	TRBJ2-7	TGCGCCAGCAGCTTGGCAGCGGGAGACTACGAGCAGTACTTC	CASSLAAGDYEQYF
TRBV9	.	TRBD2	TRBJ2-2	TGTGCCAGCAGCGAGGGGCTAGCGGGTATCTGGGAGCTGTTTTTT	CASSEGLAGIWELFF
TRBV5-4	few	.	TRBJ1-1	TGTGCCAGCAGCGACCCACGAGGGATCGTTACTGAAGCTTTCTTT	CASSDPRGIVTEAFF
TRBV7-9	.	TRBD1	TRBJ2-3	TGTGCCAGCAGTCCGTGGGGGACAGGGAATGGAGATACGCAGTATTTT	CASSPWGTGNGDTQYF
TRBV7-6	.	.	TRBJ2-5	TGTGCCAGCAGCTTAGATCCGGGGGAACGGACCCAGTACTTC	CASSLDPGERTQYF
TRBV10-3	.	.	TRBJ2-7	TGTGCCATCAGTGACCCAGGGCACTACGAGCAGTACTTC	CAISDPGHYEQYF
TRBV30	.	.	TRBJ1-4	TGTGCCTGGAGTACCCCCTATAACGAAAAACTGTTTTTT	CAWSTPYNEKLFF
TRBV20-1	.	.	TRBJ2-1	TGCAGTGCTAGTAGCCCGGCGGGGGCCAATGAGCAGTTCTTC	CSASSPAGANEQFF